This T cell receptor beta chain was documented in a study of PD-L1 blockade in urothelial cancer. As for the study in general: Patients' atezolizumab regimen, 1,200 mg intravenously every 3 weeks, began in 2014. Analyses were performed on blood at 3 weeks after treatment start (the second dose) and at 6 weeks. Study conclusions and caveats: Tumor-associated clones in blood expanded more at 3 weeks in durable-benefit patients.

Indicated time point: peripheral blood 6 weeks after treatment start. Points on this clone: Its antigen remains unknown.

Germline CDR1 is LGHNA and CDR2 is YSLEER. The CDR3 runs 16 residues. With V trimmed by 0 bases and J by 6 bases, 5 bases remained unmatched. Synthetic templates analogous to TCR were spiked into all PCRs individually. Using immunoSEQ multiplex PCR, the repertoire was profiled, and TCRdb retains in-frame clones only, with some absent. The sample includes tens of thousands of clones, about 90% seen only once; the top ten take about 11%. This sequence joins TRBV4-3 and TRBJ2-3, with 11 bases matching TRBD2. The material sequenced was PBMCs, taken around atezolizumab (anti-PD-L1) treatment. The TCR comes from a woman aged 55 to 70 with urothelial cancer. The DNA of the CDR3 is TGCGCCAGCAGCCAAGAAATTAGCGGGAGGGCCGATACGCAGTATTTT. This codes for CASSQEISGRADTQYF.